This record covers a single TCR beta chain. Its matching antigen is unknown. PCR was performed using 60 Vbeta and 13 Jbeta primers. The protocol was immunoSEQ multiplex PCR, while the TCRdb copy is restricted to in-frame clones and leaves out a portion. The table lists over 100,000 clones, roughly 72% of them singletons. These data come from a study of cytomegalovirus exposure and HLA in healthy donors. Study-wide background: A previous analysis identified 95 million to 120 million unique TCR beta sequences derived from around 200 million T cells.

Deletions cut 0 bases from V and 1 base from J, with 7 bases between. Germline loops: CDR1 LNHDA, CDR2 SQIVND (reference sequence). The CDR3 runs 16 residues. Study findings and constraints: The study designated roughly 160 TCR beta chains cytomegalovirus-associated. A previous analysis found most TCR beta V segments productive roughly 87% or roughly 30% of the time. In presence/absence analyses, roughly uniform sequencing depth across donors was assumed.

The chain is built from TRBV19 and TRBJ2-6; possibly TRBD1 for D (5 bases). Sequenced: PBMCs. The origin of this receptor is a male donor in good health and CMV-seronegative. As DNA, the CDR3 is TGTGCCAGTAGTATAGATGCAGGGTCTGGGGCCAACGTCCTGACTTTC. It is translated as CASSIDAGSGANVLTF.